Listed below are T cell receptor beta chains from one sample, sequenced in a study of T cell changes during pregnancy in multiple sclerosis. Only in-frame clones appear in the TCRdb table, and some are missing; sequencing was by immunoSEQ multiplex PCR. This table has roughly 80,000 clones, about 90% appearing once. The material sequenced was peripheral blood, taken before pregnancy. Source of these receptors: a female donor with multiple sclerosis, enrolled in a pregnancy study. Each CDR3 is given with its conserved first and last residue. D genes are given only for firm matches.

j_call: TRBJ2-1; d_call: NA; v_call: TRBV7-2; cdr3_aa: CASSFVGGGGPLNEQFF; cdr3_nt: TGTGCCAGCAGCTTCGTCGGAGGGGGGGGACCTCTCAATGAGCAGTTCTTC
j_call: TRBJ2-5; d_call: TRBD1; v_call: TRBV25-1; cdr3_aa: CASSQQGRETQYF; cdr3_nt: TGTGCCAGCAGTCAACAGGGGCGGGAGACCCAGTACTTC
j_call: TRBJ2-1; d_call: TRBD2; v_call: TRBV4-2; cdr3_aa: CASSQDGDGGAYNEQFF; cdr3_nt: TGTGCCAGCAGCCAAGATGGGGACGGGGGGGCATACAATGAGCAGTTCTTC
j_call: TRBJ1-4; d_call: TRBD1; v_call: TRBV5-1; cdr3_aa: CASSRGQGNEKLFF; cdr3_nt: TGCGCCAGCAGCCGGGGACAGGGTAATGAAAAACTGTTTTTT
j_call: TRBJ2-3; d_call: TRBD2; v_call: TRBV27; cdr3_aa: CASAAGTSGGAGQYF; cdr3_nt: TGTGCCAGTGCTGCCGGGACTAGCGGGGGGGCCGGTCAGTATTTT
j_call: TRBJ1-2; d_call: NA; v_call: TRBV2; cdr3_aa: CASRQGGEGYTF; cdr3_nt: TGTGCCAGCAGGCAGGGTGGTGAAGGCTACACCTTC
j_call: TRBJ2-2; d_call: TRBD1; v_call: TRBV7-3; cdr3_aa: CASSQGTGSTGELFF; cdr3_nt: TGTGCCAGCAGCCAAGGGACAGGGAGCACCGGGGAGCTGTTTTTT
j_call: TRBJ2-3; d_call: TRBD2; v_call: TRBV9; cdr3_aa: CASSVAGASGGPQDTQYF; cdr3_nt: TGTGCCAGCAGCGTAGCTGGAGCGAGCGGGGGACCCCAGGATACGCAGTATTTT
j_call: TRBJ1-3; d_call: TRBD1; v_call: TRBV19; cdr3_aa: CASSTQGAGNTIYF; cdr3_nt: TGTGCCAGTAGCACACAGGGGGCTGGAAACACCATATATTTT
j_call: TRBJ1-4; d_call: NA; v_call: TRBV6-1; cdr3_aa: CASSARGPGEKLFF; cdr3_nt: TGTGCCAGCAGTGCCAGGGGACCAGGTGAAAAACTGTTTTTT
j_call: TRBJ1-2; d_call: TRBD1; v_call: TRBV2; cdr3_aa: CASSPTGEYGYTF; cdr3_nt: TGTGCCAGCAGCCCCACAGGGGAATATGGCTACACCTTC
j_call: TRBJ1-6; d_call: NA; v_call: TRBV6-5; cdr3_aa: CASSLGHINSPLHF; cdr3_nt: TGTGCCAGCAGTCTCGGACACATTAATTCACCCCTCCACTTT
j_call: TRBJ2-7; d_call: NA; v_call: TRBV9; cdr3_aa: CASSVGPGAYEQYF; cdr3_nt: TGTGCCAGCAGCGTAGGCCCCGGAGCCTACGAGCAGTACTTC
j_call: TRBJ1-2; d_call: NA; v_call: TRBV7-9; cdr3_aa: CASSLGGEAVINYGYTF; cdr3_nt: TGTGCCAGCAGCTTAGGGGGAGAGGCCGTCATAAACTATGGCTACACCTTC
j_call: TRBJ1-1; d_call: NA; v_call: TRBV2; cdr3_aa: CASSGEQGNTEAFF; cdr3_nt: TGTGCCAGCAGTGGGGAACAGGGGAACACTGAAGCTTTCTTT
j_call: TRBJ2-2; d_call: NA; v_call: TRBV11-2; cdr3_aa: CASSLVQGFGELFF; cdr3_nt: TGTGCCAGCAGCTTAGTACAGGGATTCGGGGAGCTGTTTTTT
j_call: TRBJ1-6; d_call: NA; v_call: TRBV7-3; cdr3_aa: CASSLLGRGRGNSPLHF; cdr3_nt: TGTGCCAGCAGCTTACTGGGACGTGGCAGGGGCAATTCACCCCTCCACTTT
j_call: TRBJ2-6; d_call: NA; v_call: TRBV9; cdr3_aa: CASSGSRSTYSGANVLTF; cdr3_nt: TGTGCCAGCAGCGGTTCGCGATCTACTTACTCTGGGGCCAACGTCCTGACTTTC